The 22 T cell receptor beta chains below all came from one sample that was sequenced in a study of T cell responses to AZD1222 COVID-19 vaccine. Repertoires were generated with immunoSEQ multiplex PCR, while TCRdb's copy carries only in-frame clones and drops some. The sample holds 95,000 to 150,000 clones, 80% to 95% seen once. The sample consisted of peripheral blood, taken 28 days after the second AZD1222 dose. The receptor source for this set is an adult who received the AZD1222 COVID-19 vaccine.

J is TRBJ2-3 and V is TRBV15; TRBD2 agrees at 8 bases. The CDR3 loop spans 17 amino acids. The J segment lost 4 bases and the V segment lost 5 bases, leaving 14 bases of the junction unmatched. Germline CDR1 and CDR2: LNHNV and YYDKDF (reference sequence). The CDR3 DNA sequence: TGTGCCACCAGCCGACTCAAGACAGCGGGGGCCTCAGATACGCAGTATTTT. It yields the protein CATSRLKTAGASDTQYF.

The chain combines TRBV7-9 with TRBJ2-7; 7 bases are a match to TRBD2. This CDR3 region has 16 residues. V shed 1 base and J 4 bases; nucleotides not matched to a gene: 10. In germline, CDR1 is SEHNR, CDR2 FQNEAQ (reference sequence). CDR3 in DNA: TGTGCCAGCAGCTTAGAATATGCTAGCGGAAATTACGAGCAGTACTTC. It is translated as CASSLEYASGNYEQYF.

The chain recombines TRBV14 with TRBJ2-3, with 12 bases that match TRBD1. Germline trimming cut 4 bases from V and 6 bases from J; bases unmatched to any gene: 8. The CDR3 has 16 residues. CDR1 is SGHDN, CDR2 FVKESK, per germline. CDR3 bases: TGTGCCAGCAGCCTACCCGGGACAGGGGGCATCGATACGCAGTATTTT. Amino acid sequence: CASSLPGTGGIDTQYF.

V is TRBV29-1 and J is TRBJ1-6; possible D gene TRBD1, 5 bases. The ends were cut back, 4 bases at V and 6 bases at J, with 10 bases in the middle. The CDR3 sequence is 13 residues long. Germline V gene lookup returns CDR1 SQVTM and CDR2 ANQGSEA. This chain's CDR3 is CSVATGINSPLHF. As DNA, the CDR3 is TGCAGCGTTGCCACAGGCATTAATTCACCCCTCCACTTT.

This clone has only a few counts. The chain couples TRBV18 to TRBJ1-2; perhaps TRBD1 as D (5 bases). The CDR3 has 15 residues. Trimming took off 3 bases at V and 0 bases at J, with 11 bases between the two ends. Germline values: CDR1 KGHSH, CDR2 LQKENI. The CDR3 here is CASSPMARANYGYTF. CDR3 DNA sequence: TGTGCCAGCTCACCGATGGCCAGGGCTAACTATGGCTACACCTTC.

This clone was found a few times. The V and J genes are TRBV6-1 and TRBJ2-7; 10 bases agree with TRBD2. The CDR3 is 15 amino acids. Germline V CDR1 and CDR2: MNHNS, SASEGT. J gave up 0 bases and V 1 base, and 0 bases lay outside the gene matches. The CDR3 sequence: CASSEVAGGSYEQYF. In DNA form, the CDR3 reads TGTGCCAGCAGTGAAGTAGCGGGGGGCTCCTACGAGCAGTACTTC.

DNA for the CDR3: TGTGCCAGCAGTCGACAGGGGGCCTATGGCTACACCTTC. It yields the protein CASSRQGAYGYTF. This chain links TRBV28 with TRBJ1-2; TRBD1 aligns across 10 bases. Trimming took 5 bases from V and 4 from J; bases not matched to a gene: 1. CDR3 length equals 13 residues. Germline V gives CDR1 MDHEN, CDR2 SYDVKM.

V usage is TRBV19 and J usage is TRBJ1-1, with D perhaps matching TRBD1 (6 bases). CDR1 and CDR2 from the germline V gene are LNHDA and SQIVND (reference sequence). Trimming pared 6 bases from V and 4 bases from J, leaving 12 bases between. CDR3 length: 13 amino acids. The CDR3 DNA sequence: TGTGCCAGTAGGATAACAGGGCCCACTGAAGCTTTCTTT. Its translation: CASRITGPTEAFF.

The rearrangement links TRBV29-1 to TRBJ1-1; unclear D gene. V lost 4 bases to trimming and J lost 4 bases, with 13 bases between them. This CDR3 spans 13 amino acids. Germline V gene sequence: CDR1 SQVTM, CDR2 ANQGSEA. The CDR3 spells CSVVGFFGTEAFF. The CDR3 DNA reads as TGCAGCGTTGTAGGGTTCTTTGGCACTGAAGCTTTCTTT.

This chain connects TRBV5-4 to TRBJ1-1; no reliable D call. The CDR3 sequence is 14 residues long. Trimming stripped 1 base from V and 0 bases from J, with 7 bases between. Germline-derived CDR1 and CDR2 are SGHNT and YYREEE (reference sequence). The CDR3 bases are TGTGCCAGCAGCTTGACGCGTTTGAACACTGAAGCTTTCTTT. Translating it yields CASSLTRLNTEAFF.

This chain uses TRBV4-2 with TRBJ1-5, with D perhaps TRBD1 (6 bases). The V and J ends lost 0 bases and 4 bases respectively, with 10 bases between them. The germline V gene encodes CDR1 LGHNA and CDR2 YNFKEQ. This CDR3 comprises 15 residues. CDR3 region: CASSQETGRNQPQHF. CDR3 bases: TGTGCCAGCAGCCAAGAAACAGGGAGGAATCAGCCCCAGCATTTT.

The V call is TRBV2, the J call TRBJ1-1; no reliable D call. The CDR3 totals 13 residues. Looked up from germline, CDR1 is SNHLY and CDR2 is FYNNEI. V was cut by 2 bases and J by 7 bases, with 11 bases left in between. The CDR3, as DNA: TGTGCCAGCAGTGAACCCAGCCTCCTTGAAGCTTTCTTT. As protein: CASSEPSLLEAFF. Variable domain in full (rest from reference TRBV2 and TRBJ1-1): EPEVTQTPSHQVTQMGQEVILRCVPISNHLYFYWYRQILGQKVEFLVSFYNNEISEKSEIFDDQFSVERPDGSNFTLKIRSTKLEDSAMYFCASSEPSLLEAFFGQGTRLTVV.

The CDR3 is CASSQSNPIPGYTF. In nucleotides, the CDR3 is TGTGCCAGCAGCCAATCCAACCCAATCCCTGGCTACACCTTC. This chain connects TRBV16 to TRBJ1-2; no reliable D call. Germline lookup yields CDR1 KGHSY and CDR2 FQNENV. Trimming pared 0 bases from V and 7 bases from J, leaving 12 bases between. This CDR3 comprises 14 residues.

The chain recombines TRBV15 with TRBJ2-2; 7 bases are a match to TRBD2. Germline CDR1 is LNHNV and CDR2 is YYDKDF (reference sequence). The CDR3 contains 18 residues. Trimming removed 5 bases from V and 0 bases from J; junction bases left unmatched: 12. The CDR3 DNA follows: TGTGCCACCAGCGTCGAACGACGAACTAGCGCGAACACCGGGGAGCTGTTTTTT. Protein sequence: CATSVERRTSANTGELFF.

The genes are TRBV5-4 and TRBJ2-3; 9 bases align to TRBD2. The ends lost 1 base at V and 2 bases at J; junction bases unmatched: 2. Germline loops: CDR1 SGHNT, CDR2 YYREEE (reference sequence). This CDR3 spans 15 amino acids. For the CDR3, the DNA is TGTGCCAGCAGCTTGAAGCGGGGGGACACAGATACGCAGTATTTT. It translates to CASSLKRGDTDTQYF.

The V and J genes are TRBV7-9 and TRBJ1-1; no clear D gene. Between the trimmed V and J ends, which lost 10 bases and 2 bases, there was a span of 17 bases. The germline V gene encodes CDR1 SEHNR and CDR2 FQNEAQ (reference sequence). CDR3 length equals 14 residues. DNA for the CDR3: TGTGCCATCCCGACCCCGGGATTAAACACTGAAGCTTTCTTT. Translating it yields CAIPTPGLNTEAFF.

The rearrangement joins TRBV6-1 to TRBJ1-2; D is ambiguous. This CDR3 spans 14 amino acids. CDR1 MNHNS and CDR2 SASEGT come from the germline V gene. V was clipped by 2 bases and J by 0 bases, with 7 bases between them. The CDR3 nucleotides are TGTGCCAGCAGTGAACTGATGGCTAACTATGGCTACACCTTC. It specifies CASSELMANYGYTF.

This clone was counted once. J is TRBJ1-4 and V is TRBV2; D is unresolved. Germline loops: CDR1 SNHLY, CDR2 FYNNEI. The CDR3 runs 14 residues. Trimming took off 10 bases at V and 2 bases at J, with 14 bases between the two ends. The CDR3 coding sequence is TGTGCCACCCGTGAACGGGGTACTAATGAAAAACTGTTTTTT. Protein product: CATRERGTNEKLFF.

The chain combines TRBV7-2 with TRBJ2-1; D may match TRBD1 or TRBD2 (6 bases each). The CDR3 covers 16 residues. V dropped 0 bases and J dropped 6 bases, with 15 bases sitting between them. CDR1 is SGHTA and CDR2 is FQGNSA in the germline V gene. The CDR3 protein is CASSLAGGRSGNEQFF. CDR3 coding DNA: TGTGCCAGCAGCTTAGCGGGGGGCAGGAGTGGCAATGAGCAGTTCTTC.

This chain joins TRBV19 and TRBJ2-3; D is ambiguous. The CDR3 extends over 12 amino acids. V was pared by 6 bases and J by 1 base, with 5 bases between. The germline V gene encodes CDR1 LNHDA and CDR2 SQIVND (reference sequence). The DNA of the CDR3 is TGTGCCAGTAGAACAGGCACAGATACGCAGTATTTT. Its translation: CASRTGTDTQYF.

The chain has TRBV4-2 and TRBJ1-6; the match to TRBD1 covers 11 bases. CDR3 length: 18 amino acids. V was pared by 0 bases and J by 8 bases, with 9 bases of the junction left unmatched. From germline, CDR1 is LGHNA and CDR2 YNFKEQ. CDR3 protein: CASSQEVGTGGRDSPLHF. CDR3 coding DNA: TGTGCCAGCAGCCAAGAGGTCGGGACAGGGGGAAGGGATTCACCCCTCCACTTT.

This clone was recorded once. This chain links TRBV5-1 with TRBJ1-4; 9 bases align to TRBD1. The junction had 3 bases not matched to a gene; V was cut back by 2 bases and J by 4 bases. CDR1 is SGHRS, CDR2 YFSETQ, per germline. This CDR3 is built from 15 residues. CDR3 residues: CASSFGDRDNEKLFF. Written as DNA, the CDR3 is TGCGCCAGCAGCTTTGGGGACAGGGATAATGAAAAACTGTTTTTT.